The clone carrying this T cell receptor beta chain occurred many times. V lost 5 bases, J lost 4 bases, and 17 bases lay in between. This CDR3 is built from 15 residues. Germline-derived CDR1 and CDR2 are MNHEY and SVGEGT. With constant-segment primers, 5'RACE yielded cDNA libraries of TCR alpha and TCR beta that carried sample barcodes and UMIs. TCRdb redid the calling of the 5' RACE reads with MiXCR, one entry per CDR3 protein. This repertoire shows around 370,000 distinct CDR3 sequences, around 20% found once; its top ten account for about 12%. The data belong to a study of T-cell memory formation after mild COVID-19. For the study at large: The study found TCR clusters largely donor specific.

This chain joins TRBV6-2 or TRBV6-3 and TRBJ1-2; D is unresolved. Specimen: PBMCs or a T cell subset sorted from them (not recorded which). The origin of this receptor is an adult woman who had mild COVID-19 (a few samples of this study predate the infection). Cell type and time point are not known. CDR3 in amino acids: CASSVSTDGGYGYTF. The CDR3 region has the DNA TGTGCCAGCAGTGTATCAACGGACGGAGGCTATGGCTACACCTTC.